The rows below give T cell receptor beta chains drawn from one sample of a study of T cell responses to AZD1222 COVID-19 vaccine. Assay: immunoSEQ multiplex PCR; the TCRdb copy retains only in-frame clones and omits some. Of tens of thousands of clones in the sample, around 83% were seen once. Source: peripheral blood, taken on day 0 of AZD1222 vaccination. The source of these receptors is an adult in good health. Each CDR3 is given with its conserved first and last residue. The order of the fields is J gene, V gene, clone size, D gene, CDR3 DNA, CDR3 protein. A D gene is named only where the DNA matches it firmly. Size is stated for part of the rows, as once, few or many counts, or as a class when the clone is expanded.

j_gene: TRBJ1-1; v_gene: TRBV6-2/TRBV6-3; abundance: once; d_gene: NA; CDR3nt: TGTGCCAGCAGTTATGTGGGGAGCGCTGAAGCTTTCTTT; CDR3aa: CASSYVGSAEAFF
j_gene: TRBJ1-3; v_gene: TRBV9; abundance: NA; d_gene: TRBD1; CDR3nt: TGTGCCAGCAGCCTACTCGGACAGGGAGGAATAACTGGAAACACCATATATTTT; CDR3aa: CASSLLGQGGITGNTIYF
j_gene: TRBJ2-5; v_gene: TRBV6-5; abundance: NA; d_gene: TRBD2; CDR3nt: TGTGCCAGCAGTTCACGAGCGGGGGGTCAAGAGACCCAGTACTTC; CDR3aa: CASSSRAGGQETQYF
j_gene: TRBJ2-7; v_gene: TRBV10-2; abundance: NA; d_gene: NA; CDR3nt: TGCGCCAGCAGTGAGTCGACGGGGCCGCAGTACTTC; CDR3aa: CASSESTGPQYF
j_gene: TRBJ2-2; v_gene: TRBV19; abundance: NA; d_gene: NA; CDR3nt: TGTGCCAGTAGGTACAGGTCTGAGGACGGGGAGCTGTTTTTT; CDR3aa: CASRYRSEDGELFF
j_gene: TRBJ2-1; v_gene: TRBV27; abundance: NA; d_gene: TRBD1; CDR3nt: TGTGCCAGCAGATGGACAGGGAGCGATGAGCAGTTCTTC; CDR3aa: CASRWTGSDEQFF
j_gene: TRBJ1-4; v_gene: TRBV5-1; abundance: NA; d_gene: NA; CDR3nt: TGCGCCAGCAGCTCGGGCGCCGGAGTCGGAGCTAATGAAAAACTGTTTTTT; CDR3aa: CASSSGAGVGANEKLFF
j_gene: TRBJ2-2; v_gene: TRBV5-4; abundance: NA; d_gene: TRBD1; CDR3nt: TGTGCCAGCAGCTCTCAACCGGGACAGACCAACACCGGGGAGCTGTTTTTT; CDR3aa: CASSSQPGQTNTGELFF
j_gene: TRBJ1-2; v_gene: TRBV27; abundance: NA; d_gene: TRBD1; CDR3nt: TGTGCCAGCGGCAGACAGGGGTTCTATGGCTACACCTTC; CDR3aa: CASGRQGFYGYTF
j_gene: TRBJ2-5; v_gene: TRBV12-3/TRBV12-4; abundance: once; d_gene: NA; CDR3nt: TGTGCCAGCAGCTTCACGACATCGGAGACCCAGTACTTC; CDR3aa: CASSFTTSETQYF
j_gene: TRBJ1-2; v_gene: TRBV3-1/TRBV3-2; abundance: NA; d_gene: TRBD1; CDR3nt: TGTGCCAGCAGCCGAACAGGGACAGGGCCCGATGGCTACACCTTC; CDR3aa: CASSRTGTGPDGYTF
j_gene: TRBJ2-5; v_gene: TRBV14; abundance: NA; d_gene: NA; CDR3nt: TGTGCCAGCAGCCAAGCTAGGGGGGGGCCGCGGACCCAGTACTTC; CDR3aa: CASSQARGGPRTQYF
j_gene: TRBJ1-4; v_gene: TRBV30; abundance: NA; d_gene: NA; CDR3nt: TGTGCCTGGAGCCCAAATAATGAAAAACTGTTTTTT; CDR3aa: CAWSPNNEKLFF
j_gene: TRBJ1-5; v_gene: TRBV20-1; abundance: few; d_gene: NA; CDR3nt: TGCAGTGCTAGTGGTGGGAATCGGCCCCAGCATTTT; CDR3aa: CSASGGNRPQHF
j_gene: TRBJ2-3; v_gene: TRBV5-6; abundance: NA; d_gene: NA; CDR3nt: TGTGCCAGCAGCTCCGGGATTAGGGCAGATACGCAGTATTTT; CDR3aa: CASSSGIRADTQYF
j_gene: TRBJ2-7; v_gene: TRBV16; abundance: NA; d_gene: NA; CDR3nt: TGTGCCAGCAGCCAAGTGGCCCCCTACGAGCAGTACTTC; CDR3aa: CASSQVAPYEQYF
j_gene: TRBJ2-4; v_gene: TRBV7-8; abundance: once; d_gene: NA; CDR3nt: TGTGCCAGCAGCTTAGCGCTGAGAGTTAGACTAGCCAAAAACATTCAGTACTTC; CDR3aa: CASSLALRVRLAKNIQYF
j_gene: TRBJ2-7; v_gene: TRBV7-8; abundance: NA; d_gene: TRBD2; CDR3nt: TGTGCCAGCAGCCCGCGGACTAGCGGGGCCGAGCAGTACTTC; CDR3aa: CASSPRTSGAEQYF
j_gene: TRBJ2-3; v_gene: TRBV24-1; abundance: NA; d_gene: NA; CDR3nt: TGTGCCACCAGTGATTTGCGGTCTAGCGCCGATACGCAGTATTTT; CDR3aa: CATSDLRSSADTQYF
j_gene: TRBJ1-6; v_gene: TRBV19; abundance: NA; d_gene: TRBD1; CDR3nt: TGTGCCAGTAATGGACAGGGGTATTCACCCCTCCACTTT; CDR3aa: CASNGQGYSPLHF
j_gene: TRBJ1-2; v_gene: TRBV12-3/TRBV12-4; abundance: NA; d_gene: NA; CDR3nt: TGTGCCAGCAGTTTCTCGCATGTTGGTGGCTACACCTTC; CDR3aa: CASSFSHVGGYTF
j_gene: TRBJ2-7; v_gene: TRBV5-5; abundance: few; d_gene: NA; CDR3nt: TGTGCCAGCAGCTTGTACCTAGGCTACGAGCAGTACTTC; CDR3aa: CASSLYLGYEQYF
j_gene: TRBJ1-1; v_gene: TRBV15; abundance: NA; d_gene: NA; CDR3nt: TGTGCCACCAGCAGAGGAGGCAGGGAAAACACTGAAGCTTTCTTT; CDR3aa: CATSRGGRENTEAFF
j_gene: TRBJ2-6; v_gene: TRBV6-1; abundance: NA; d_gene: TRBD1; CDR3nt: TGTGCCAGCAGTGAAACGGGACAGGGGGCGCCCGGGGCCAACGTCCTGACTTTC; CDR3aa: CASSETGQGAPGANVLTF
j_gene: TRBJ1-5; v_gene: TRBV2; abundance: NA; d_gene: NA; CDR3nt: TGTGCCAGCACCGTACAGGGAAGGGGCAATCAGCCCCAGCATTTT; CDR3aa: CASTVQGRGNQPQHF
j_gene: TRBJ1-1; v_gene: TRBV9; abundance: NA; d_gene: NA; CDR3nt: TGTGCCAGCAGCGTAGGAAATCAAAAGAACACTGAAGCTTTCTTT; CDR3aa: CASSVGNQKNTEAFF
j_gene: TRBJ2-7; v_gene: TRBV3-1/TRBV3-2; abundance: NA; d_gene: NA; CDR3nt: TGTGCCAGCAGCCAAGCTTGGGGGCGGGAGTACTTC; CDR3aa: CASSQAWGREYF
j_gene: TRBJ1-2; v_gene: TRBV19; abundance: NA; d_gene: NA; CDR3nt: TGTGCCAGTAGTATAACTAGAAACTATGGCTACACCTTC; CDR3aa: CASSITRNYGYTF
j_gene: TRBJ2-5; v_gene: TRBV3-1/TRBV3-2; abundance: once; d_gene: NA; CDR3nt: TGTGCCAGCAGCCAAGCCGGACAAGAGACCCAGTACTTC; CDR3aa: CASSQAGQETQYF
j_gene: TRBJ1-2; v_gene: TRBV10-2; abundance: NA; d_gene: NA; CDR3nt: TGCGCCAGCAGGACAGATTCCTATGGCTACACCTTC; CDR3aa: CASRTDSYGYTF
j_gene: TRBJ1-5; v_gene: TRBV9; abundance: NA; d_gene: NA; CDR3nt: TGTGCCAGCAGCGTAAGTGGCGGGGTCAGGCAGCCCCAGCATTTT; CDR3aa: CASSVSGGVRQPQHF
j_gene: TRBJ1-5; v_gene: TRBV28; abundance: NA; d_gene: NA; CDR3nt: TGTGCCAGCAGGCGAACAGGGTCGGGACAGCCCCAGCATTTT; CDR3aa: CASRRTGSGQPQHF
j_gene: TRBJ2-2; v_gene: TRBV9; abundance: NA; d_gene: NA; CDR3nt: TGTGCCAGCAGCGGGGGGGCTTGGACCGGGGAGCTGTTTTTT; CDR3aa: CASSGGAWTGELFF
j_gene: TRBJ1-3; v_gene: TRBV27; abundance: NA; d_gene: TRBD1; CDR3nt: TGTGCCAGCAGTGCAGGACAGGGGGCAAATGTAGGAAACACCATATATTTT; CDR3aa: CASSAGQGANVGNTIYF
j_gene: TRBJ2-3; v_gene: TRBV7-9; abundance: NA; d_gene: TRBD2; CDR3nt: TGTGCCAGCAGCTCAAAAGGACTAGCGGGGGGAGATACGCAGTATTTT; CDR3aa: CASSSKGLAGGDTQYF
j_gene: TRBJ2-1; v_gene: TRBV18; abundance: NA; d_gene: NA; CDR3nt: TGTGCCAGCTCACCCACGCAGAGCTCCTACAATGAGCAGTTCTTC; CDR3aa: CASSPTQSSYNEQFF
j_gene: TRBJ2-1; v_gene: TRBV5-1; abundance: NA; d_gene: TRBD1; CDR3nt: TGCGCCAGCAGCTTGAGCGGGCGGGACAGGGGACACAATGAGCAGTTCTTC; CDR3aa: CASSLSGRDRGHNEQFF
j_gene: TRBJ2-1; v_gene: TRBV11-2; abundance: NA; d_gene: TRBD2; CDR3nt: TGTGCCAGCAGCGTGACGACTAGCGGGGGGGCTAGGGAGTTCTTC; CDR3aa: CASSVTTSGGAREFF
j_gene: TRBJ1-6; v_gene: TRBV28; abundance: once; d_gene: NA; CDR3nt: TGTGCCAGCAGTTTTGCGGGGTCTAATTCACCCCTCCACTTT; CDR3aa: CASSFAGSNSPLHF
j_gene: TRBJ2-7; v_gene: TRBV7-2; abundance: NA; d_gene: TRBD1; CDR3nt: TGTGCCAGCAGCTTAGTATGGACAGGGGGCTACGAGCAGTACTTC; CDR3aa: CASSLVWTGGYEQYF
j_gene: TRBJ2-7; v_gene: TRBV14; abundance: NA; d_gene: TRBD2; CDR3nt: TGTGCCAGCAGCCAAACTAGCGGGGGCCCCTACGAGCAGTACTTC; CDR3aa: CASSQTSGGPYEQYF
j_gene: TRBJ1-2; v_gene: TRBV6-5; abundance: NA; d_gene: TRBD1; CDR3nt: TGTGCCACCACCCGGACAGGGAACTATGGCTACACCTTC; CDR3aa: CATTRTGNYGYTF
j_gene: TRBJ1-6; v_gene: TRBV2; abundance: NA; d_gene: TRBD1; CDR3nt: TGTGCCAGCAGTGAGTGGCAGGGGGCCTTGAATTCACCCCTCCACTTT; CDR3aa: CASSEWQGALNSPLHF
j_gene: TRBJ1-5; v_gene: TRBV6-1; abundance: NA; d_gene: NA; CDR3nt: TGTGCCAGCAGTGAACACAGGTCTAGCAATCAGCCCCAGCATTTT; CDR3aa: CASSEHRSSNQPQHF
j_gene: TRBJ1-1; v_gene: TRBV19; abundance: NA; d_gene: TRBD1; CDR3nt: TGTGCCATTAAGACAGGGGGCACTGAAGCTTTCTTT; CDR3aa: CAIKTGGTEAFF